What follows describes a single T cell receptor beta chain. This CDR3 comprises 13 residues. Germline V lookup: CDR1 MNHEY, CDR2 SVGAGI. Trimming cost V 8 bases and J 2 bases; bases outside gene matches: 4. The sample belongs to a study of blood T cell repertoires in COVID-19. Background on the study: T cells, B-cell-depleted T cells, or PBMCs supplied cDNA or gDNA.

In the study's own analysis: The authors estimated nucleated cell counts from reference gene primer amplification. Method: immunoSEQ multiplex PCR; TCRdb's copy keeps in-frame clones and lacks some. The V and J calls and clone size come from that table; D and trimming were worked out from the DNA. The sample shows some 260,000 clones, 88% of them seen only once. The chain is built from TRBV6-5 and TRBJ2-3, with 7 bases lining up with TRBD2. This sequence originates from a woman aged 40 to 49 who had recovered from COVID-19. The sequenced material came from peripheral blood. The CDR3 sequence is CASASGNTDTQYF. CDR3 nucleotides: TGTGCCAGCGCTAGCGGAAACACAGATACGCAGTATTTT.